This is a list of T cell receptor beta chains from one sample in a study of blood T cells in healthy people across ages. Using its own MiXCR run on the 5' RACE reads, TCRdb lists one record per CDR3 protein. The table has some 710,000 distinct CDR3 sequences, about 20% seen once. Sequencing was carried out using blood. Source of these receptors: a man between 65 and 85 years old in good health. The conserved cysteine and the conserved F or W are not part of the CDR3 here.

AISGAGDDTGELF TRBJ2-2 TRBV10-3
ASSSGSGNTIY TRBJ1-3 TRBV6-5
ASRHAEGRAF TRBJ1-1 TRBV3-1
ASSLGLAHQETQY TRBJ2-5 TRBV5-8
ASSYTQGSYEQY TRBJ2-7 TRBV6-5
ASSLRAQGETQY TRBJ2-5 TRBV5-1
TSSLPTSLREQF TRBJ2-1 TRBV7-9
ASSSFSSTDTQY TRBJ2-3 TRBV7-8
ASSVDLQGNYGYT TRBJ1-2 TRBV9
ASSSPGASGNTIY TRBJ1-3 TRBV5-1
ASRTGGPGNIQY TRBJ2-4 TRBV2
ASSRNRDSNKGAPNQPQH TRBJ1-5 TRBV12-3/TRBV12-4
ASSPGPTSANTGELF TRBJ2-2 TRBV7-3
ASSERPRDEAF TRBJ1-1 TRBV7-6
SARDYQRTFQETQY TRBJ2-5 TRBV20-1
ASSYSPRGTNEQF TRBJ2-1 TRBV6-5
ASSFSGRLTDTQY TRBJ2-3 TRBV12-3/TRBV12-4
ASREGLTNEKLF TRBJ1-4 TRBV6-5
ASSEVPRGQWYQETQY TRBJ2-5 TRBV25-1
ASGLVYTSSYNEQF TRBJ2-1 TRBV12-5
ASSYDRGWADTQY TRBJ2-3 TRBV6-6
SSGADTGTQY NA TRBV29-1
SASSTGGTGQF NA TRBV20-1
SARRQGKNGYT TRBJ1-2 TRBV20-1
SASKRGVTDTQY TRBJ2-3 TRBV20-1
SARDPTSAKSTDTQY TRBJ2-3 TRBV20-1
SAPAPLGNTEAF TRBJ1-1 TRBV20-1
ASRITGSEETQY TRBJ2-5 TRBV28
SGGLAGSYNEQF TRBJ2-1 TRBV29-1
ASSLALDRRNSPLH TRBJ1-6 TRBV5-5
ASSPWTGTDTQY TRBJ2-3 TRBV25-1
ASGKNEKLF TRBJ1-4 TRBV10-2
SAYIWGSGVYNEQY NA TRBV20-1
ASSLTNWSWETQY TRBJ2-5 TRBV5-1
SARYVGTGELF TRBJ2-2 TRBV20-1
ASSWTGPGEQY TRBJ2-5 TRBV5-1
ASSDLRSSNEQF TRBJ2-1 TRBV2
ASSKSGTGSYEQY TRBJ2-7 TRBV6-5
ASSVVPGKNTEAF TRBJ1-1 TRBV9
ASGQNRYETQY TRBJ2-5 TRBV6-5
ASSSTGTVSGNTIY TRBJ1-3 TRBV27
ASSEFLGTYEQY NA TRBV25-1
SVDVGGKGTEAF TRBJ1-1 TRBV29-1
ASRLVWVSEAF TRBJ1-1 TRBV12-3/TRBV12-4
ASSQDPETFYGYT TRBJ1-2 TRBV4-1
ASSQQDGNEKLF TRBJ1-4 TRBV3-1
ASSQDRTVENEQF TRBJ2-1 TRBV14
SVPTGGLYGYT TRBJ1-2 TRBV29-1
ASSQNRGESPLH TRBJ1-6 TRBV5-1
ASGDREGNEQF TRBJ2-1 TRBV5-1
ASSLVGTKRSPLH TRBJ1-6 TRBV7-9